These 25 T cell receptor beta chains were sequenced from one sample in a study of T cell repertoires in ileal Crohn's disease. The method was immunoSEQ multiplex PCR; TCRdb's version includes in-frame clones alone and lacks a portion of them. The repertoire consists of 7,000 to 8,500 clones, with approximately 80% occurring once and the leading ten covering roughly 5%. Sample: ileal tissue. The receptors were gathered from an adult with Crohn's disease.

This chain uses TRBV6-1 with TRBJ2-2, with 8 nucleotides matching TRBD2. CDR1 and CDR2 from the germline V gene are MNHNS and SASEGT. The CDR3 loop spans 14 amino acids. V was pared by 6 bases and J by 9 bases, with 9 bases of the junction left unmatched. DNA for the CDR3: TGTGCCAGCAGGACACAGCGGGAGCGGTGGGAGCTGTTTTTT. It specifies CASRTQRERWELFF.

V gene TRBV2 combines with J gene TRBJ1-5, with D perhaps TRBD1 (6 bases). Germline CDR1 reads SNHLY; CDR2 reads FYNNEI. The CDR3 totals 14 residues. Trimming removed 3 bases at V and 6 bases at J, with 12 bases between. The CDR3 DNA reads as TGTGCCAGCAGTGATGGGGGCTGGGGTCAGCCCCAGCATTTT. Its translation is CASSDGGWGQPQHF.

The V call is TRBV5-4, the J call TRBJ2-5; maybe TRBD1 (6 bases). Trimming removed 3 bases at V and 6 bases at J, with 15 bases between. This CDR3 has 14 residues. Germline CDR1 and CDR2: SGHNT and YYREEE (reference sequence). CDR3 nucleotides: TGTGCCAGCAGCTCCAGGGGAGCCCTTAAGACCCAGTACTTC. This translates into CASSSRGALKTQYF.

CDR3 bases: TGTGCCAGCAGCTTATTGGTCCGCGGGAACACTGAAGCTTTCTTT. Its translation: CASSLLVRGNTEAFF. This chain uses TRBV11-2 with TRBJ1-1; D call uncertain. Germline values: CDR1 SGHAT, CDR2 FQNNGV. V lost 2 bases and J 1 base, leaving 11 bases between the germline ends. The CDR3 extends over 15 amino acids.

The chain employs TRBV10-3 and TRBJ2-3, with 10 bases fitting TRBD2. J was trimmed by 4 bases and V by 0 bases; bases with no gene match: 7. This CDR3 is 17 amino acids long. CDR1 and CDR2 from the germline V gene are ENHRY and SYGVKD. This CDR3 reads CAISESPSGSTSDTQYF. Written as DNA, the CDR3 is TGTGCCATCAGTGAGTCGCCTAGCGGGAGCACCTCAGATACGCAGTATTTT.

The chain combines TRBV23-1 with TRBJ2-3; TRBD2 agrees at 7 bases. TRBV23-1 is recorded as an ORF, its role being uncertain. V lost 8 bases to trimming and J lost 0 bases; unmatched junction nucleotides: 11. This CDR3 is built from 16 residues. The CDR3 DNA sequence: TGCGCCAGCGGTGGACTAGAAGGTGATAGCACAGATACGCAGTATTTT. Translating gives CASGGLEGDSTDTQYF.

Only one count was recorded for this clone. DNA for the CDR3: TGTGCCAGCAGCTATGGACGGGGTACGGGCTACACCTTC. It yields the protein CASSYGRGTGYTF. This chain links TRBV7-2 with TRBJ1-2, with unresolved D. Germline CDR1 SGHTA, CDR2 FQGNSA. This CDR3 contains 13 residues. Between the trimmed V and J ends, which lost 4 bases and 8 bases, there was a span of 14 bases.

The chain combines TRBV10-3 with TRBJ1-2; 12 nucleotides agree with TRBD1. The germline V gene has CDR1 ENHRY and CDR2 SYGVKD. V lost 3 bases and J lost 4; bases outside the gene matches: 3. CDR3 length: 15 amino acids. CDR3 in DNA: TGTGCCATCAGTGATCCGGGACAGGGGGCCTATGGCTACACCTTC. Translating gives CAISDPGQGAYGYTF.

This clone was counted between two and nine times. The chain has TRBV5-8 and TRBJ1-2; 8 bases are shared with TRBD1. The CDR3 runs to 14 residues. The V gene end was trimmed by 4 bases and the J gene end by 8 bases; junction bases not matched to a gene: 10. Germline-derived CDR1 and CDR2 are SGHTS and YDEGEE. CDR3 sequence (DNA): TGTGCCAGCAGCGACAGGGGCGCGGTATCCGGCTACACCTTC. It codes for CASSDRGAVSGYTF.

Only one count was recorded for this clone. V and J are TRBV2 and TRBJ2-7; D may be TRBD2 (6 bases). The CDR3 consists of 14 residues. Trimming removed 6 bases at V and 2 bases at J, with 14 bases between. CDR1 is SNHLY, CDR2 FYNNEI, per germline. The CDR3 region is CASRISGLPYEQYF. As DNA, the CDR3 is TGTGCCAGCAGGATAAGCGGGCTCCCCTACGAGCAGTACTTC.

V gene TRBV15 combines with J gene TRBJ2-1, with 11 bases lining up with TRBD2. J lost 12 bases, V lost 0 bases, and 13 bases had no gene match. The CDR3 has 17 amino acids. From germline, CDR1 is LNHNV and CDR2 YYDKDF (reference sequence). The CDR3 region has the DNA TGTGCCACCAGCAGAGATGTCAGCCGGACTAGCGGGTCGACGCAGTTCTTC. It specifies CATSRDVSRTSGSTQFF.

CDR3 in DNA: TGCGCCAGCAGCCCGCAGGGGGCGAGGGCCTATGGCTACACCTTC. As protein: CASSPQGARAYGYTF. J is TRBJ1-2 and V is TRBV4-1; 8 nucleotides align to TRBD1. The V and J ends lost 4 bases and 4 bases, in that order; junction bases with no gene match: 8. CDR1 is MGHRA and CDR2 is YSYEKL in the germline V gene. This CDR3 region has 15 residues.

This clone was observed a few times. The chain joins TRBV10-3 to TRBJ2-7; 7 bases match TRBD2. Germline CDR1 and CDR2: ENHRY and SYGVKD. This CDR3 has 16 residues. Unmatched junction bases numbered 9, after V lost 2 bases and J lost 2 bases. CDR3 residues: CAISEGEAGMTYEQYF. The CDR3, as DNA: TGTGCCATCAGTGAGGGGGAAGCGGGGATGACCTACGAGCAGTACTTC.

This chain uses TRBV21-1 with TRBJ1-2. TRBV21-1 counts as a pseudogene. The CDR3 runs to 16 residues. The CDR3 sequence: CASSNIGEGMKVGYTF. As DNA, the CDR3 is TGTGCCAGCAGCAATATTGGGGAGGGTATGAAGGTCGGCTACACCTTC.

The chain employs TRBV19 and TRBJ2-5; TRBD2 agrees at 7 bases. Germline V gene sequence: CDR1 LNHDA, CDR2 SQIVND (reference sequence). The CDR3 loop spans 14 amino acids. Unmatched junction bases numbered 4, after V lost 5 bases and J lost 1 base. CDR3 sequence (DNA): TGTGCCAGTAGTGACGGACTAGGCCAAGAGACCCAGTACTTC. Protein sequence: CASSDGLGQETQYF.

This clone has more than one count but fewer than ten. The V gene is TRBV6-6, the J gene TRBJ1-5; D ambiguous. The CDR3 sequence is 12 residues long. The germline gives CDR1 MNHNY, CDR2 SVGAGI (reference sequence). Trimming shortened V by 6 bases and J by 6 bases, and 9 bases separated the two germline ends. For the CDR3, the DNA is TGTGCCAGCAGGGCCGAGGGTCAGCCCCAGCATTTT. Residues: CASRAEGQPQHF.

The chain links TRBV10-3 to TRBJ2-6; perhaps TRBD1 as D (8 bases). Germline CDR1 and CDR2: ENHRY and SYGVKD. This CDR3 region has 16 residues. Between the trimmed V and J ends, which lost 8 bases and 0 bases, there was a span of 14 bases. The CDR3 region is CAIGGDRTSGANVLTF. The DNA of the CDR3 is TGTGCCATCGGGGGGGACAGGACCTCTGGGGCCAACGTCCTGACTTTC.

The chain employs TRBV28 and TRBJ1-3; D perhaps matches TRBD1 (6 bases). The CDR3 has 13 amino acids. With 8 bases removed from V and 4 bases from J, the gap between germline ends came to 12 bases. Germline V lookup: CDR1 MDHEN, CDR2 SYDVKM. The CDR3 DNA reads TGTGCCAGCGGCACAGGGACCGGAAACACCATATATTTT. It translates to CASGTGTGNTIYF.

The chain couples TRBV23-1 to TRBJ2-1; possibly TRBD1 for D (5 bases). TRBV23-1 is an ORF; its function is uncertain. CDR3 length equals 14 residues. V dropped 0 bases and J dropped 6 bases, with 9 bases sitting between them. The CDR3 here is CASSQSGRGNEQFF. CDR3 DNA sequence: TGCGCCAGCAGTCAATCAGGTAGGGGCAATGAGCAGTTCTTC.

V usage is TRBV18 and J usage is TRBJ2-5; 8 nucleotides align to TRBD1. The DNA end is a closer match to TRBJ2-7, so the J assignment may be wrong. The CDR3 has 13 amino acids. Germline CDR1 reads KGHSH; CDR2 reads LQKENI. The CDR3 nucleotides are TGTGCCAGCACCCCGGGACAGGACCGCGAGCAGTACTTC. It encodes CASTPGQDREQYF.

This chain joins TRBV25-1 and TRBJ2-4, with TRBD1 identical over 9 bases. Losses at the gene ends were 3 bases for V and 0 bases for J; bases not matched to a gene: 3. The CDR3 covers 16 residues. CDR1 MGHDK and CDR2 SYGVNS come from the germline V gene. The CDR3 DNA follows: TGTGCCAGCAGTGATGGGACAGGGTTAGCCAAAAACATTCAGTACTTC. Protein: CASSDGTGLAKNIQYF.

The CDR3: CSVPPDYEETQYF. The CDR3 DNA is TGCAGCGTCCCCCCGGACTATGAAGAGACCCAGTACTTC. V is TRBV29-1 and J is TRBJ2-5; D may be TRBD2 (6 bases). The CDR3 contains 13 residues. V was cut by 6 bases and J by 3 bases, with 14 bases left in between. CDR1 is SQVTM, CDR2 ANQGSEA, per germline.

CDR3: CASSLLTGELFF. The CDR3 bases are TGTGCCAGCAGTTTACTCACCGGGGAGCTGTTTTTT. The chain employs TRBV27 and TRBJ2-2; D uncertain. Germline CDR1 is MNHEY and CDR2 is SMNVEV (reference sequence). This CDR3 region has 12 residues. Trimming removed 2 bases from V and 4 bases from J, with 2 bases in between.

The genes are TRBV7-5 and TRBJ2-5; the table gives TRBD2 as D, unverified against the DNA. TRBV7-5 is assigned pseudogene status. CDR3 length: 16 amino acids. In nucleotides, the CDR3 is TGTGTCAGAAGCTTACCCCGCGATGGAGGCCGAGAGACCCAGTACTTC. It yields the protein CVRSLPRDGGRETQYF.

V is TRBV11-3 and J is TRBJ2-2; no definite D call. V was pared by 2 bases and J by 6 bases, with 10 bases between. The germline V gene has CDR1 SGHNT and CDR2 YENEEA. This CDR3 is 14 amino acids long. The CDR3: CASSLSSRAGELFF. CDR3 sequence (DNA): TGTGCCAGCAGCTTATCGTCGCGAGCCGGGGAGCTGTTTTTT. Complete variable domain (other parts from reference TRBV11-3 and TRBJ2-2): EAGVVQSPRYKIIEKKQPVAFWCNPISGHNTLYWYLQNLGQGPELLIRYENEEAVDDSQLPKDRFSAERLKGVDSTLKIQPAELGDSAVYLCASSLSSRAGELFFGEGSRLTVL.